This T cell receptor (beta chain) was sequenced in a study of beta chain features in type 1 diabetes. About the research overall: Age and gender were similar between patients and healthy donors, as were cell yields.

Sort purity for all populations was recorded as exceeding 98%. This clone has just a few counts. Its antigen is currently unknown. V was shortened by 2 bases and J by 0 bases, with 9 bases between the two germline ends. The CDR3 contains 15 residues. The germline gives CDR1 MNHEY, CDR2 SVGAGI. Findings of the study overall: Significant though moderate, a shortening of TCRB CDR3s appeared in all four CD4+ subsets of Type 1 diabetes patients. The similarity of naive, central memory and Treg TCRB repertoires appeared greater among patients than among healthy donors. In type 1 diabetes patients, VDJ junctions had fewer insertions; deletions at these junctions were more frequent.

Of the isolated RNA, all was reverse transcribed, and so the sequenced material was expressed TCRB transcripts. Measured with immunoSEQ multiplex PCR; TCRdb has only the in-frame clones, and not every one. This sample has hundreds of thousands of clones, with around 15% found just once. V gene TRBV6-5 combines with J gene TRBJ2-3; D perhaps matches TRBD1 (5 bases). Sequencing was done on a sample of naive CD4+ T cells from blood. This receptor was identified in a man aged 18 to 29 with type 1 diabetes. This CDR3 is CASSYVGPSTDTQYF. In nucleotides, the CDR3 is TGTGCCAGCAGTTACGTGGGGCCTAGCACAGATACGCAGTATTTT.